Listed below are T cell receptor beta chains from one sample, sequenced in a study of T cells in Graves' hyperthyroidism and ophthalmopathy. TCRdb itself ran the multiplex PCR reads through MiXCR, one entry per CDR3 protein. The sample yields roughly 130,000 distinct CDR3 sequences, more than 20% seen once. Sequenced material: blood. All receptors come from a woman in her forties or fifties with Graves' hyperthyroidism that later progressed to Graves' ophthalmopathy. Both conserved end residues are part of each CDR3. The D gene is left open where the match is weak. A clone size is listed for some rows: how often the clone was seen (once, few, many), or a class if it is expanded.

CDR3nt	CDR3aa	d_gene	abundance	v_gene	j_gene
TGTGCCAGCAGTTACCCGGGGTACACCGGGGAGCTGTTTTTT	CASSYPGYTGELFF	-	-	TRBV28	TRBJ2-2
TGTGCCACCAGTGTGGGAGGGGGCACCCGCTACAATGAGCAGTTCTTC	CATSVGGGTRYNEQFF	-	-	TRBV24-1	TRBJ2-1
TGCAGTGCTAGAGATGGGCGGACAGGGAGCTACAATGAGCAGTTCTTC	CSARDGRTGSYNEQFF	TRBD1	many	TRBV20-1	TRBJ2-1
TGTGCCACCAGCTACACCGCGGGGAGGGGGGCTTTCTTT	CATSYTAGRGAFF	-	many	TRBV15	TRBJ1-1
TGTGCCAGCAGCTTCGACGTCTTTAGCGGGAGCCTGTGGCATGAGCAGTTCTTC	CASSFDVFSGSLWHEQFF	TRBD2	many	TRBV11-2	TRBJ2-1
TGTGCCAGCAGTTTTGGGACAGGGGAAAGCACAGATACGCAGTATTTT	CASSFGTGESTDTQYF	TRBD1	-	TRBV12-3/TRBV12-4	TRBJ2-3
TGTGCCAGCAGCACAACGACAAGTAGAATCGGACAGTACTTC	CASSTTTSRIGQYF	-	many	TRBV5-5	TRBJ2-5
TGTGCCAGCAGCGCCCACACGGGCTACACCTTC	CASSAHTGYTF	-	-	TRBV7-2	TRBJ1-2
TGTGCCTGGAGGTTCGGCAGAGATACGCAGTATTTT	CAWRFGRDTQYF	-	many	TRBV30	TRBJ2-3
TGCAGCAAAACCCCCTTAGCCACATCCTCCTACAATGAGCAGTTCTTC	CSKTPLATSSYNEQFF	-	many	TRBV20-1	TRBJ2-1
TGTGCCAGCAGTCGCAGTCAAGGACGGGCGAACACTGAAGCTTTCTTT	CASSRSQGRANTEAFF	-	few	TRBV27	TRBJ1-1
TGCAGTGCTAGAGATTCGGGACTAGCGTACGAGCAGTACTTC	CSARDSGLAYEQYF	TRBD2	many	TRBV20-1	TRBJ2-7
TGCGCCAGCAGAGAGACAGGGGGGATATTGGATGAGCAGTTCTTC	CASRETGGILDEQFF	TRBD1	few	TRBV10-2	TRBJ2-1
TGTGCCAGCAGTACAGACAGGTTAGGCAATCAGCCCCAGCATTTT	CASSTDRLGNQPQHF	-	many	TRBV12-3/TRBV12-4	TRBJ1-5
TGTGCCAGCAGTTTAGGGGTGGGTAGGGGCGGGGGGGCCAACGTCCTGACTTTC	CASSLGVGRGGGANVLTF	-	-	TRBV28	TRBJ2-6
TGTGCCAGCAGCTTAGGGCCCTCTAGCGGGAGTCAATACGAGCAGTACTTC	CASSLGPSSGSQYEQYF	TRBD2	many	TRBV7-2	TRBJ2-7